This T cell receptor (beta chain) was identified in a study of T cell repertoires in cytomegalovirus infection. At the level of the study: Alongside well-studied HLA-B-restricted CMV epitopes, recently identified HLA-C-restricted CMV epitopes were also used. Public TCR beta signatures provided an indication of both CMV infection and a matching HLA type.

This clonotype was detected only a few times. Its antigen is unidentified. Via MiXCR, TCRdb re-called the reads, giving one row per CDR3 protein. The table includes about 920,000 distinct CDR3 sequences, around 32% detected once. Overall study results and limits: The ex vivo response was dominated by HLA-C-restricted CMV-specific TCR beta clonotypes.

The sequences come from cultured CD8+ T cells from PBMCs, collected from culture after CMV antigen stimulation. The receptor comes from a human donor in good health (CMV status not recorded). Some clones in this sample may be carry-over from other donors' samples.

This chain's CDR3 is CASSPLQPDRGSPGANVLTF. For the CDR3, the DNA is TGTGCCAGCAGCCCTCTCCAACCGGACAGGGGTTCGCCTGGGGCCAACGTCCTGACTTTC. The chain uses TRBV7-9 and TRBJ2-6; 9 nucleotides agree with TRBD1. Trimming at V came to 5 bases and at J to 2 bases, leaving 16 bases not matched to a gene. The length of the CDR3 is 20 residues. In germline, CDR1 is SEHNR, CDR2 FQNEAQ (reference sequence). Complete variable domain (other parts from reference TRBV7-9 and TRBJ2-6): DTGVSQNPRHKITKRGQNVTFRCDPISEHNRLYWYRQTLGQGPEFLTYFQNEAQLEKSRLLSDRFSAERPKGSFSTLEIQRTEQGDSAMYLCASSPLQPDRGSPGANVLTFGAGSRLTVL.